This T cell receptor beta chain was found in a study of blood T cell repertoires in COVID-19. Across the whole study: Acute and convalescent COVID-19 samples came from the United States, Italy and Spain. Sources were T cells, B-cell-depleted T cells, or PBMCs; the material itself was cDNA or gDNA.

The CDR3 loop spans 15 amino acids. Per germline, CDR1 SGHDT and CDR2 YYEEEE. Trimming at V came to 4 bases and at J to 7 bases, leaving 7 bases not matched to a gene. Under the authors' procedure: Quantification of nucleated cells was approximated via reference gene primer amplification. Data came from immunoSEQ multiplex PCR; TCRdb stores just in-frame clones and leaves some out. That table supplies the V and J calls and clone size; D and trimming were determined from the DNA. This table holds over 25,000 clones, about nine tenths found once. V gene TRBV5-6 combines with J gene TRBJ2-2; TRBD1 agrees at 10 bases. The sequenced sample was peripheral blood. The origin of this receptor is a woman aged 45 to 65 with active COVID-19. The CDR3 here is CASSPLGQGIGELFF. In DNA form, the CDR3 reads TGTGCCAGCAGCCCGTTGGGACAGGGGATCGGGGAGCTGTTTTTT.